This passage covers 32 T cell receptor beta chains from one sample sequenced in a study of CD8+CD57+ T cells in acquired aplastic anemia. The sequenced patients had an expansion of CD8+CD57+ cells seen by flow cytometry. For CDR3 and TCR beta VDJ profiling, genomic DNA was the template used. TCRdb redid the calling of the reads with MiXCR, one entry per CDR3 protein. Of 180,000 or so distinct CDR3 sequences listed, more than 60% are singletons. The sample taken for sequencing was sorted CD4+, CD8+, or CD8+CD57+ T cells (not recorded which) from PBMCs. The origin of the receptors is a human donor with aplastic anemia.

Only one count was recorded for this clonotype. The chain employs TRBV4-1 and TRBJ2-6; the D gene is possibly TRBD1 (5 bases). Germline lookup yields CDR1 MGHRA and CDR2 YSYEKL. V lost 1 base and J lost 4, with 5 bases in between. The CDR3 length is 14 residues. Written as DNA, the CDR3 is TGCGCCAGCAGCCAAGGGACAGGGGCCAACGTCCTGACTTTC. Its translation is CASSQGTGANVLTF.

V is TRBV15 and J is TRBJ2-7; D might be TRBD1 or TRBD2, each matching 6 bases. There are 14 residues in the CDR3. V lost 5 bases, J lost 1 base, and 12 bases lay in between. Germline CDR1 is LNHNV and CDR2 is YYDKDF (reference sequence). This chain's CDR3 is CATSGGDTSYEQYF. CDR3 DNA: TGTGCCACCAGCGGAGGGGACACTTCCTACGAGCAGTACTTC.

CDR3 residues: CSARAQGALNTEAFF. The DNA of the CDR3 is TGCAGTGCTAGAGCTCAGGGGGCCCTGAACACTGAAGCTTTCTTT. The chain is built from TRBV20-1 and TRBJ1-1, with 8 nucleotides matching TRBD1. The junction had 4 bases not matched to a gene; V was cut back by 1 base and J by 0 bases. Germline assignment: CDR1 DFQATT and CDR2 SNEGSKA (reference sequence). The CDR3 totals 15 residues.

The rearrangement joins TRBV24-1 to TRBJ2-3; TRBD1 matches at 7 bases. CDR3 length: 14 amino acids. J gave up 4 bases and V 7 bases, and 7 bases lay outside the gene matches. The germline V gene encodes CDR1 KGHDR and CDR2 SFDVKD. In DNA, the CDR3 is TGTGCCACCAGCCTAACAGGGGTTGCAGATACGCAGTATTTT. Translation: CATSLTGVADTQYF.

The rearrangement joins TRBV29-1 to TRBJ1-1; D call uncertain. The CDR3 contains 13 residues. Germline V CDR1 and CDR2: SQVTM, ANQGSEA. The V and J ends lost 8 bases and 2 bases respectively, with 15 bases between them. Written as DNA, the CDR3 is TGCAGCAGTATCGGACGGAAAAACACTGAAGCTTTCTTT. Its protein product is CSSIGRKNTEAFF.

This CDR3 reads CARDRVDYGYTF. The CDR3, as DNA: TGTGCTAGAGATCGGGTGGACTATGGCTACACCTTC. The chain recombines TRBV25-1 with TRBJ1-2; D is undetermined. The germline V gene encodes CDR1 MGHDK and CDR2 SYGVNS. The length of the CDR3 is 12 residues.

The rearrangement links TRBV20-1 to TRBJ2-2; 7 bases align to TRBD1. The germline gives CDR1 DFQATT, CDR2 SNEGSKA (reference sequence). V lost 1 base to trimming and J lost 7 bases; unmatched junction nucleotides: 6. The CDR3 length is 14 residues. CDR3 in DNA: TGCAGTGCTAGAGGACAGGGTGATTTCGGGGAGCTGTTTTTT. Residues: CSARGQGDFGELFF.

This chain links TRBV20-1 with TRBJ1-2, with TRBD1 as a possible D gene (6 bases). The CDR3 is 14 amino acids. The V and J ends lost 1 base and 5 bases respectively, with 14 bases between them. The V gene's germline CDR1 is DFQATT and CDR2 SNEGSKA (reference sequence). The DNA for the CDR3 is TGCAGTGCTAGAGGTGACAGGTCGGATTATGGCTACACCTTC. Protein product: CSARGDRSDYGYTF.

The gene calls are TRBV7-9 and TRBJ2-5; 8 bases are a match to TRBD1. The germline V gene has CDR1 SEHNR and CDR2 FQNEAQ (reference sequence). The CDR3 spans 15 residues. Trimming at V came to 7 bases and at J to 3 bases, leaving 10 bases not matched to a gene. CDR3 bases: TGTGCCAGCAAATCCTTGGACAGGGTGAAAGAGACCCAGTACTTC. Translating gives CASKSLDRVKETQYF.

This clonotype was counted a single time. V usage is TRBV20-1 and J usage is TRBJ1-3; D is unclear. The CDR3 totals 13 residues. The V gene's germline CDR1 is DFQATT and CDR2 SNEGSKA (reference sequence). Trimming took 1 base from V and 2 from J, leaving 6 bases between them. For the CDR3, the DNA is TGCAGTGCTAGAGTAACAACTGGAAACACCATATATTTT. Its translation is CSARVTTGNTIYF.

The CDR3 sequence: CASSVGGQGRNTEAFF. As DNA, the CDR3 is TGTGCCAGCAGCGTAGGGGGCCAGGGGCGGAACACTGAAGCTTTCTTT. This sequence joins TRBV9 and TRBJ1-1; a possible D gene is TRBD1 (6 bases). The CDR3 has 16 amino acids. Germline CDR1 reads SGDLS; CDR2 reads YYNGEE. Trimming left V 0 bases short and J 1 base short, with 13 bases between.

V gene TRBV15 combines with J gene TRBJ1-3; D is undetermined. The CDR3 runs 17 residues. The ends were cut back, 0 bases at V and 2 bases at J, with 14 bases in the middle. Germline V gene sequence: CDR1 LNHNV, CDR2 YYDKDF (reference sequence). CDR3 nucleotide sequence: TGTGCCACCAGCAGAGACCACGGCGAAGGTCCTGGAAACACCATATATTTT. Its protein product is CATSRDHGEGPGNTIYF.

This chain links TRBV19 with TRBJ1-6; D not certain. The V and J ends lost 3 bases and 9 bases respectively, with 9 bases between them. Germline lookup yields CDR1 LNHDA and CDR2 SQIVND (reference sequence). The CDR3 is 13 residues long. For the CDR3, the DNA is TGTGCCAGTAGTATGACCGGAAGTTCACCCCTCCACTTT. Amino acid sequence: CASSMTGSSPLHF.

With regard to this clonotype: At one boundary the junction diverges from the germline segment, which might be a read error. This chain joins TRBV9 and TRBJ2-1, with TRBD1 matching over 7 bases. The germline gives CDR1 SGDLS, CDR2 YYNGEE. This CDR3 is built from 9 residues. Written as DNA, the CDR3 is TGTGCCAGCAGCCCGACAGGGACCTTT. Translated, it gives CASSPTGTF.

The chain links TRBV15 to TRBJ2-3, with D possibly TRBD1 on 6 matching bases. This CDR3 has 12 amino acids. The V and J ends lost 2 bases and 10 bases respectively, with 10 bases between them. CDR1 is LNHNV and CDR2 is YYDKDF in the germline V gene (reference sequence). CDR3 sequence: CATSRQQGPQYF. Written as DNA, the CDR3 is TGTGCCACCAGCAGACAACAGGGTCCGCAGTATTTT.

J is TRBJ2-2 and V is TRBV7-3; 11 nucleotides align to TRBD2. This CDR3 has 17 amino acids. V was clipped by 0 bases and J by 5 bases; unmatched bases: 5. Germline V gene data show CDR1 as SGHTA and CDR2 as FQGTGA. CDR3 in amino acids: CASSLTSASGRTGELFF. In nucleotides, the CDR3 is TGTGCCAGCAGCTTAACGTCGGCTAGCGGGAGGACCGGGGAGCTGTTTTTT.

This clonotype was counted at least ten times. J is TRBJ2-1 and V is TRBV5-1, with 9 bases identical to TRBD1. This CDR3 region has 14 residues. V lost 9 bases, J lost 9 bases, and 13 bases stayed unmatched. Germline V gives CDR1 SGHRS, CDR2 YFSETQ. The CDR3 is CATDAGTGLREQFF. In DNA, the CDR3 is TGCGCCACCGACGCCGGGACAGGGCTTCGTGAGCAGTTCTTC.

J is TRBJ2-3 and V is TRBV10-1; perhaps TRBD1 as D (5 bases). The CDR3 has 20 amino acids. The V gene lost 4 bases and the J gene lost 4 bases, with 30 bases spanning the gap. Germline-derived CDR1 and CDR2 are WNHNN and SYGVQD (reference sequence). The CDR3 sequence: CASSVLNRTLCGIHSDTQYF. The CDR3 nucleotides are TGCGCCAGCAGTGTATTAAACCGGACACTTTGCGGAATACACTCAGATACGCAGTATTTT.

The table lists this clonotype with a few counts. The gene calls are TRBV7-3 and TRBJ1-6, with D uncertain. Trimming pared 3 bases from V and 8 bases from J, leaving 14 bases between. CDR1 SGHTA and CDR2 FQGTGA come from the germline V gene. This CDR3 has 15 residues. This CDR3 reads CASSLVPGGDSPLHF. In DNA form, the CDR3 reads TGTGCCAGCAGCTTGGTTCCGGGTGGAGATTCACCCCTCCACTTT. The full variable domain, its missing parts supplied by reference TRBV7-3 and TRBJ1-6, is GAGVSQTPSNKVTEKGKYVELRCDPISGHTALYWYRQSLGQGPEFLIYFQGTGAADDSGLPNDRFFAVRPEGSVSTLKIQRTERGDSAVYLCASSLVPGGDSPLHFGNGTRLTVT.

The rearrangement links TRBV7-6 to TRBJ2-7; D might be TRBD1 (7 bases). This CDR3 has 12 amino acids. Trimming pared 6 bases from V and 6 bases from J, leaving 12 bases between. The germline gives CDR1 SGHVS, CDR2 FNYEAQ. The CDR3 loop reads CASSNRGGEQYF. In DNA, the CDR3 is TGTGCCAGCAGTAACAGGGGAGGCGAGCAGTACTTC.

The CDR3 reads CASSEGHGWGEQYF. DNA for the CDR3: TGTGCCAGCAGCGAGGGACATGGCTGGGGGGAGCAGTACTTC. V and J are TRBV9 and TRBJ2-7, with a possible D match to TRBD1 (6 bases). V lost 3 bases and J lost 7, with 17 bases in between. Germline CDR1 is SGDLS and CDR2 is YYNGEE. The CDR3 totals 14 residues.

The chain employs TRBV19 and TRBJ2-1, with D tentatively TRBD1 (6 bases). The CDR3 runs 15 residues. The germline V gene encodes CDR1 LNHDA and CDR2 SQIVND (reference sequence). With 5 bases removed from V and 6 bases from J, the gap between germline ends came to 17 bases. CDR3 DNA sequence: TGTGCCAGTAGTCCCCGGGACATATCTTCCAATGAGCAGTTCTTC. As protein: CASSPRDISSNEQFF.

Remarks on this clonotype: Given the absence of the conserved phenylalanine or tryptophan at the CDR3 end, a read error is likely. The chain has TRBV7-3 and TRBJ2-7; D could derive from TRBD1 or TRBD2 (5 bases each). V shed 2 bases and J shed 8 bases, with 13 bases lying between them. The CDR3 spans 13 residues. Germline assignment: CDR1 SGHTA and CDR2 FQGTGA. The CDR3 nucleotides read TGTGCCAGCAGCTTATTAGGGGACCGCCAGCAGTACCTC. This translates into CASSLLGDRQQYL.

J is TRBJ2-5 and V is TRBV10-3; 10 nucleotides line up with TRBD2. The trim removed 3 bases at V and 5 bases at J, leaving 12 bases unmatched. The CDR3 is 17 amino acids. Germline loops: CDR1 ENHRY, CDR2 SYGVKD. Written as DNA, the CDR3 is TGTGCCATCAGTGAAAAGGGACTAGCGAAAGGCGGGGAGACCCAGTACTTC. This encodes CAISEKGLAKGGETQYF.

This clonotype was observed many times. The genes are TRBV19 and TRBJ1-2, with no clear D. V lost 3 bases to trimming and J lost 0 bases, with 8 bases between them. CDR1 and CDR2 from the germline V gene are LNHDA and SQIVND (reference sequence). CDR3 size: 14 residues. The CDR3 sequence is CASSIGSTNYGYTF. CDR3 nucleotides: TGTGCCAGTAGTATTGGCAGCACTAACTATGGCTACACCTTC. The whole variable domain, filled in from reference TRBV19 and TRBJ1-2, reads DGGITQSPKYLFRKEGQNVTLSCEQNLNHDAMYWYRQDPGQGLRLIYYSQIVNDFQKGDIAEGYSVSREKKESFPLTVTSAQKNPTAFYLCASSIGSTNYGYTFGSGTRLTVV.

The V call is TRBV10-1, the J call TRBJ1-2; possible D gene TRBD1, 6 bases. CDR1 is WNHNN, CDR2 SYGVQD, per germline (reference sequence). The CDR3 has 14 amino acids. Trimming shortened V by 6 bases and J by 14 bases, and 25 bases separated the two germline ends. CDR3 sequence (DNA): TGCGCCAGCAGGGAGGGGGTCCTTGGGACCGAACGTACCTTC. Amino acid sequence: CASREGVLGTERTF.

This clonotype was found many times. The rearrangement links TRBV25-1 to TRBJ1-1; no reliable D call. CDR1 MGHDK and CDR2 SYGVNS come from the germline V gene. The CDR3 consists of 13 residues. Trimming stripped 6 bases from V and 6 bases from J, with 14 bases between. The CDR3 is CASSQRRNAEAFF. In DNA form, the CDR3 reads TGTGCCAGCAGCCAACGGCGAAACGCTGAAGCTTTCTTT.

The rearrangement uses TRBV7-2 and TRBJ2-3; the D is unclear. The CDR3 spans 13 residues. Germline V lookup: CDR1 SGHTA, CDR2 FQGNSA. The V end was cut by 5 bases, the J end by 5 bases, with 11 bases between. CDR3 DNA sequence: TGTGCCAGCAGCGCTGATCATCGAGATACGCAGTATTTT. Translation: CASSADHRDTQYF.

This clonotype was seen a few times. The chain is built from TRBV2 and TRBJ2-5; 7 nucleotides agree with TRBD1. CDR3 length: 13 amino acids. The V gene's germline CDR1 is SNHLY and CDR2 FYNNEI. J was trimmed by 5 bases and V by 3 bases; bases with no gene match: 3. The CDR3 nucleotides are TGTGCCAGCAGTGACGGACAGGAGGAGACCCAGTACTTC. Translation: CASSDGQEETQYF. Full variable domain (missing parts from reference TRBV2 and TRBJ2-5): EPEVTQTPSHQVTQMGQEVILRCVPISNHLYFYWYRQILGQKVEFLVSFYNNEISEKSEIFDDQFSVERPDGSNFTLKIRSTKLEDSAMYFCASSDGQEETQYFGPGTRLLVL.

This clonotype was seen more than once but under ten times. The chain recombines TRBV20-1 with TRBJ2-3, with D perhaps matching TRBD1 (5 bases). Trimming pared 4 bases from V and 5 bases from J, leaving 16 bases between. Germline CDR1 DFQATT, CDR2 SNEGSKA (reference sequence). The CDR3 runs to 14 residues. In DNA form, the CDR3 reads TGCAGTGCTACCTTTACAGGTCTCGGAGATACGCAGTATTTT. As protein: CSATFTGLGDTQYF.

The chain is built from TRBV25-1 and TRBJ1-4; 8 positions match TRBD1. Germline values: CDR1 MGHDK, CDR2 SYGVNS. V lost 6 bases and J lost 2; bases outside the gene matches: 5. This CDR3 region has 15 residues. The CDR3 DNA follows: TGTGCCAGCAGACAGGGGGGGACGACTAATGAAAAACTGTTTTTT. Translation: CASRQGGTTNEKLFF.

J is TRBJ1-6 and V is TRBV19, with TRBD1 as a possible D gene (5 bases). The CDR3 sequence is 15 residues long. The germline V gene encodes CDR1 LNHDA and CDR2 SQIVND (reference sequence). V was cut by 6 bases and J by 3 bases, with 12 bases left in between. CDR3 protein: CASRRQTNYNSPLHF. The CDR3 DNA sequence: TGTGCCAGTAGGAGACAGACTAACTATAATTCACCCCTCCACTTT.